The 14 T cell receptor beta chains given below trace back to one sample, sequenced in a study of graft-versus-host responses after intestinal transplantation. Some clones are missing from TCRdb's copy, which holds only in-frame ones; the method was immunoSEQ multiplex PCR. The sample lists just over 95,000 clones, 92% occurring once. No cognate antigen is known for these TCRs. The starting material was unstimulated CD4+ T cells sorted from spleen or lymph node cells, obtained before intestinal transplant. Source of these receptors: a human donor who received an intestinal transplant.

The sample holds one count of this clone. The chain couples TRBV21-1 to TRBJ1-2; the table's TRBD1 call for D was not verified on the DNA. TRBV21-1 is termed a pseudogene. There are 13 residues in the CDR3. The CDR3 here is CASSSGGGYGYTF. In nucleotides, the CDR3 is TGTGCCAGCAGCTCAGGGGGTGGCTATGGCTACACCTTC.

CDR3 amino acids: CASSLADSPLHF. The CDR3 DNA sequence: TGTGCCAGCAGCTTGGCAGATTCACCCCTCCACTTT. This chain uses TRBV5-4 with TRBJ1-6; no clear D gene. Trimming removed 0 bases from V and 8 bases from J, with 3 bases in between. This CDR3 comprises 12 residues. Germline values: CDR1 SGHNT, CDR2 YYREEE (reference sequence).

The chain carries TRBV7-8 and TRBJ2-1; 7 nucleotides align to TRBD2. The V and J ends lost 1 base and 12 bases, in that order; junction bases with no gene match: 9. CDR1 SGHVS and CDR2 FQNEAQ come from the germline V gene. This CDR3 is 14 amino acids long. The CDR3: CASSLGDRAGRQFF. In DNA, the CDR3 is TGTGCCAGCAGCTTAGGTGATCGAGCGGGACGGCAGTTCTTC.

The rearrangement links TRBV28 to TRBJ1-2; the D gene is possibly TRBD1 (6 bases). V dropped 1 base and J dropped 4 bases, with 13 bases sitting between them. Germline V gene data show CDR1 as MDHEN and CDR2 as SYDVKM. The length of the CDR3 is 15 residues. CDR3 sequence reads: CASSLFYQGRYGYTF. The DNA for the CDR3 is TGTGCCAGCAGTTTATTTTACCAGGGGCGCTATGGCTACACCTTC.

The chain carries TRBV5-6 and TRBJ2-5, with 11 bases matching TRBD1. V was pared by 4 bases and J by 4 bases, with 15 bases of the junction left unmatched. The CDR3 sequence is 18 residues long. CDR1 SGHDT and CDR2 YYEEEE come from the germline V gene. The CDR3 coding sequence is TGTGCCAGCAGCCATAGCCCCGGGACAGGGGGGTCTGGAGAGACCCAGTACTTC. Amino acid sequence: CASSHSPGTGGSGETQYF.

Points on this clone: One end of the junction varies from germline; a read error may be responsible. The CDR3 DNA reads as TGTGCCAGCTCCGACAATGAGCAGTTCTTC. As protein: CASSDNEQFF. The chain employs TRBV2 and TRBJ2-1; no reliable D call. The CDR3 covers 10 residues. Germline V CDR1 and CDR2: SNHLY, FYNNEI.

CDR3 sequence: CASSLSRGLAPPHEQFF. The CDR3 DNA follows: TGCGCCAGCAGCTTGTCCAGAGGACTAGCTCCCCCCCATGAGCAGTTCTTC. This chain uses TRBV5-1 with TRBJ2-1; 8 bases align to TRBD2. The CDR3 is 17 amino acids. The trim removed 1 base at V and 8 bases at J, leaving 14 bases unmatched. The germline V gene has CDR1 SGHRS and CDR2 YFSETQ. Using reference TRBV5-1 and TRBJ2-1 for the parts outside the CDR3, the full variable domain is KAGVTQTPRYLIKTRGQQVTLSCSPISGHRSVSWYQQTPGQGLQFLFEYFSETQRNKGNFPGRFSGRQFSNSRSEMNVSTLELGDSALYLCASSLSRGLAPPHEQFFGPGTRLTVL.

The CDR3 DNA reads TGTGCCTGGACTATAAGCGGGGGTAGCAATGAGCAGTTCTTC. Its protein is CAWTISGGSNEQFF. This rearrangement joins TRBV30 to TRBJ2-1; TRBD2 agrees at 8 bases. Germline V gene data show CDR1 as GTSNPN and CDR2 as SVGIG (reference sequence). The ends lost 4 bases at V and 6 bases at J; junction bases unmatched: 8. The CDR3 is 14 amino acids.

This chain uses TRBV18 with TRBJ2-7; 8 bases map to TRBD1. Trimming removed 3 bases from V and 3 bases from J; junction bases left unmatched: 4. CDR1 and CDR2 from the germline V gene are KGHSH and LQKENI. The CDR3 length is 14 residues. CDR3 region: CASSPGTGYYEQYF. The CDR3 bases are TGTGCCAGCTCACCCGGGACAGGCTACTACGAGCAGTACTTC.

On this clone itself: Other DNA sequences within the sample encode an identical CDR3. The V call is TRBV5-1, the J call TRBJ1-2; TRBD1 is a possible D gene (5 bases). CDR3 size: 14 residues. V lost 4 bases and J lost 2, with 12 bases in between. Germline values: CDR1 SGHRS, CDR2 YFSETQ. The CDR3 loop reads CASSLVTANYGYTF. CDR3 in DNA: TGCGCCAGCAGCCTTGTGACAGCGAACTATGGCTACACCTTC.

V gene TRBV28 combines with J gene TRBJ2-1, with D possibly being TRBD2 (6 bases). The germline V gene encodes CDR1 MDHEN and CDR2 SYDVKM. The V end was cut by 5 bases, the J end by 12 bases, with 14 bases between. This CDR3 is built from 12 residues. CDR3 in DNA: TGTGCCAGCAGTCAAGGACTATTTGGGCAGTTCTTC. This encodes CASSQGLFGQFF.

This clone was seen a few times. The chain couples TRBV2 to TRBJ1-6; 9 bases align to TRBD1. The CDR3 runs 16 residues. CDR1 is SNHLY, CDR2 FYNNEI, per germline. The V segment lost 5 bases and the J segment 4 bases; nucleotides outside the gene matches: 6. CDR3 sequence (DNA): TGTGCCAGCAGTACTACAGGGGGCGCGTATAATTCACCCCTCCACTTT. Its translation is CASSTTGGAYNSPLHF.

This clone was observed a single time. This chain links TRBV5-6 with TRBJ2-7; 8 bases fit TRBD1. The junction had 9 bases not matched to a gene; V was cut back by 4 bases and J by 3 bases. CDR1 SGHDT and CDR2 YYEEEE come from the germline V gene. The CDR3 spans 15 residues. The CDR3 is CASSGRGQDLYEQYF. The CDR3 DNA follows: TGTGCCAGCAGCGGCAGGGGGCAGGATCTCTACGAGCAGTACTTC. The complete variable domain, with remaining parts taken from reference TRBV5-6 and TRBJ2-7, reads DAGVTQSPTHLIKTRGQQVTLRCSPKSGHDTVSWYQQALGQGPQFIFQYYEEEERQRGNFPDRFSGHQFPNYSSELNVNALLLGDSALYLCASSGRGQDLYEQYFGPGTRLTVT.

Of note for this clone: At one end, the junction sequence differs from germline, possibly due to a read error. This same CDR3 is encoded by further DNA sequences in the sample. V and J are TRBV19 and TRBJ1-2; tentative D call: TRBD1 (6 bases). Germline V CDR1 and CDR2: LNHDA, SQIVND (reference sequence). The CDR3 runs to 14 residues. Here the CDR3 reads CASSITRTVYGYTF. DNA for the CDR3: TGTGCCAGTAGTATAACCCGGACAGTCTATGGCTACACTTTC.